This T cell receptor (beta chain) was observed in a study of T-cell memory formation after mild COVID-19. About the study: Largely, TCR clusters stayed within a single donor.

A note on this clonotype: Its cognate antigen is unknown.

Whole-study findings and limits: Certain responding clones were present in pre-infection memory, suggesting participation of cross-reactive memory. CD4+ contracting clones lay mainly in CM and EM, CD8+ ones in EMRA. Confirmation of SARS-CoV-2 specificity was lacking for second-wave clones peaking day 37.

TCRdb called the 5' RACE reads again in MiXCR, with one record for every CDR3 protein. The profile shows roughly 480,000 distinct CDR3 sequences, nearly 25% of them singletons. The TCR comes from an adult woman who had mild COVID-19 (a few samples of this study predate the infection). Cell type and time point are not known. The source material was PBMCs or a T cell subset sorted from them (not recorded which).

The CDR3 nucleotides are TGTGCCACCAGCAGAGATACGAGAACAGATACGCAGTATTTT. Encoded protein: CATSRDTRTDTQYF. V gene TRBV15 combines with J gene TRBJ2-3; no clear D gene. There are 14 residues in the CDR3. Between the trimmed V and J ends, which lost 0 bases and 3 bases, there was a span of 7 bases. The germline gives CDR1 LNHNV, CDR2 YYDKDF (reference sequence).